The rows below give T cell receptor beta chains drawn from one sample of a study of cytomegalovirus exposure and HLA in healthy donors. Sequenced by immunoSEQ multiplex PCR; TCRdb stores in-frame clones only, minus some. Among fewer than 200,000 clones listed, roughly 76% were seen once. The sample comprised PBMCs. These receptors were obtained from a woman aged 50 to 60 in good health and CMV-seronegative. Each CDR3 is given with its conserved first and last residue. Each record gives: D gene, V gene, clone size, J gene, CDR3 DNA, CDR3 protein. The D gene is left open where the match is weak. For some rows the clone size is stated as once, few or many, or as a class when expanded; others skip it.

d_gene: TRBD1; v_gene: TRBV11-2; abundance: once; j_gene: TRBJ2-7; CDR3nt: TGTGCCAGCAGCTCACTCCGGGACAGGGCCGCCTACGAGCAGTACTTC; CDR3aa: CASSSLRDRAAYEQYF
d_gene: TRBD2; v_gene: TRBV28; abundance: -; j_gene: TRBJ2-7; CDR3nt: TGTGCCAGCACCGTCGGGCTAGCGGGGCAATACGAGCAGTACTTC; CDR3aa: CASTVGLAGQYEQYF
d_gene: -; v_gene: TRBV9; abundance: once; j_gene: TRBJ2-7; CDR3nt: TGTGCCAGCAGCCCGACAGTCTACGAGCAGTACTTC; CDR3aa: CASSPTVYEQYF
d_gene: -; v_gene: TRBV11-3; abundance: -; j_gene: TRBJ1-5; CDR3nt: TGTGCCAGCAGCTTAGTTAGCCGGGGGTCGCCCCCCGATAGCAATCAGCCCCAGCATTTT; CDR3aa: CASSLVSRGSPPDSNQPQHF
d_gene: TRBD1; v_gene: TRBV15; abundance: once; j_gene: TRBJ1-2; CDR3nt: TGTGCCACCAGCAGAGCCCGGACAGGAGATGGCTACACCTTC; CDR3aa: CATSRARTGDGYTF
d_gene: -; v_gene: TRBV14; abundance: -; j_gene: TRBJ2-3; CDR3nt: TGTGCCAGCAGCCCCAAGACTGACGGCACAGATACGCAGTATTTT; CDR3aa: CASSPKTDGTDTQYF
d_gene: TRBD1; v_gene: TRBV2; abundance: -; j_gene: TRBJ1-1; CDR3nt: TGTGCCAGCAGAATAGGGGGCCGTGAAGCTTTCTTT; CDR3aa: CASRIGGREAFF
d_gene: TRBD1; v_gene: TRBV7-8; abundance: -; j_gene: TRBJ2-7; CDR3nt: TGTGCCAGCAGCCGCCGGGACAGCTCCTACGAGCAGTACTTC; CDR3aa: CASSRRDSSYEQYF
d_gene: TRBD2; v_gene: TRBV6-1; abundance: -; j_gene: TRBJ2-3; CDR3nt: TGTGCCAGCAGTCTAGCGGGGGGGACAGATACGCAGTATTTT; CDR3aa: CASSLAGGTDTQYF
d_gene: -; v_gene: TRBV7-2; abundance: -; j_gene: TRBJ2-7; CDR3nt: TGTGCCAGCAGCTTTACCGGGACACCCTCCTACGAGCAGTACTTC; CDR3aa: CASSFTGTPSYEQYF
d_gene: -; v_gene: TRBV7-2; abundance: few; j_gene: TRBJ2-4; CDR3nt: TGTGCCAGCAGCTTACTCCAGGGAACTCCTAAGATAGCCAAAAACATTCAGTACTTC; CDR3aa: CASSLLQGTPKIAKNIQYF
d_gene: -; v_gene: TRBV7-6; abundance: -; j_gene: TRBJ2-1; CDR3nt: TGTGCCAGCAGCCACCGGAGAAGATACAATGAGCAGTTCTTC; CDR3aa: CASSHRRRYNEQFF
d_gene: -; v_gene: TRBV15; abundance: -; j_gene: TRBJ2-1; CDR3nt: TGTGCCACCAGCAAGGGGACAATCTACGGGGCCTACAATGAGCAGTTCTTC; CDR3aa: CATSKGTIYGAYNEQFF
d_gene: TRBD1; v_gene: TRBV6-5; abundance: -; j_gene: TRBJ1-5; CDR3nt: TGTGCCAGCAGGGGACAGGACCGAGGGGCCCAGCATTTT; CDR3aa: CASRGQDRGAQHF
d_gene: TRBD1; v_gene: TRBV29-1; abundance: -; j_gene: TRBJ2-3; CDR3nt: TGCAGCGTTCGACAGGGAGGCACAGATACGCAGTATTTT; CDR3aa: CSVRQGGTDTQYF
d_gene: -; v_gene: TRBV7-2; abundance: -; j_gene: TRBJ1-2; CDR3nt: TGTGCCAGCAGCTTGGAACCCCTGACAGGTCCAAGGGGCTACACCTTC; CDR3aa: CASSLEPLTGPRGYTF
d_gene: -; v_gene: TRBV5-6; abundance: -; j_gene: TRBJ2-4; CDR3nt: TGTGCCAGCAGCTCGACATCTTCCAAAAACATTCAGTACTTC; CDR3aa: CASSSTSSKNIQYF
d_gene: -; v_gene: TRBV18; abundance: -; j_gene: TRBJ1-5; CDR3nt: TGTGCCAGCTCACAACAGGGTGGTAGCAATCAGCCCCAGCATTTT; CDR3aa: CASSQQGGSNQPQHF
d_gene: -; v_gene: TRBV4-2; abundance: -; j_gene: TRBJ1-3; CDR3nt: TGTGCCAGCAGCCAAGATCCTACCCTCTCTGGAAACACCATATATTTT; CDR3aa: CASSQDPTLSGNTIYF
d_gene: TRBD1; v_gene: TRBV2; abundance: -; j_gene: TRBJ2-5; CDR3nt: TGTGCCAGCAGTGAATTGGGGACAGGGTTGGAGACCCAGTACTTC; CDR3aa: CASSELGTGLETQYF
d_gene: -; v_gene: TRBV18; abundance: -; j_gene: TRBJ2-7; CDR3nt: TGTGCCAGCTCACCATCGGCAGGGACCTACGAGCAGTACTTC; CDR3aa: CASSPSAGTYEQYF
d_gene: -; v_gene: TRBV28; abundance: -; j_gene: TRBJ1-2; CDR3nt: TGTGCCAGCAGTTTTGGCCTGACAGGTAACGGCTACACCTTC; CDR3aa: CASSFGLTGNGYTF
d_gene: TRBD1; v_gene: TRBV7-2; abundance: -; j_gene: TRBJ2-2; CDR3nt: TGTGCCAGCAGCTCGACAGGGGCAGGGACCGGGGAGCTGTTTTTT; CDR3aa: CASSSTGAGTGELFF
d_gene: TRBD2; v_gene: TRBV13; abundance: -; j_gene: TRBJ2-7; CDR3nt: TGTGCCAGCAGCCCCAGTACTAGCGGGAGATTGGGCGAGCAGTACTTC; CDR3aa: CASSPSTSGRLGEQYF
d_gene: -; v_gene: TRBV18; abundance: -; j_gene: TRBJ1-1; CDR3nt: TGTGCCAGCTCACCAGGGGGGGACACTGAAGCTTTCTTT; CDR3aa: CASSPGGDTEAFF